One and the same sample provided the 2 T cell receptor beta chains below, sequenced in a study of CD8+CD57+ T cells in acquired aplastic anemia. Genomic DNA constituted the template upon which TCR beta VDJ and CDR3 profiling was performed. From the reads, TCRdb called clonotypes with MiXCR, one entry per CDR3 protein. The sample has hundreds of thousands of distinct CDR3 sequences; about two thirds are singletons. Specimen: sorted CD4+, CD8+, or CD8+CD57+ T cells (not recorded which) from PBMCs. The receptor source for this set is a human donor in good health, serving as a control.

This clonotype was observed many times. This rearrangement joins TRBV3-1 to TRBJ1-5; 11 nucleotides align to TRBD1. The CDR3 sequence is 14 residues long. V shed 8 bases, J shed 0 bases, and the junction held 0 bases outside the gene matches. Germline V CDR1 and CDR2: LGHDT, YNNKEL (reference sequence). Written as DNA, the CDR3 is TGTGCCAGCGGGACAGGGGGTAGCAATCAGCCCCAGCATTTT. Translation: CASGTGGSNQPQHF.

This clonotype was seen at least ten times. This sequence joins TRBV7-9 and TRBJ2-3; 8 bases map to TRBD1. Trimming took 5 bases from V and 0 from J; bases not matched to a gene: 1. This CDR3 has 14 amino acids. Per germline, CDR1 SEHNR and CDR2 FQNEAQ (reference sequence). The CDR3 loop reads CASSRDRSTDTQYF. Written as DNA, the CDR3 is TGTGCCAGCAGCCGGGACAGGAGCACAGATACGCAGTATTTT.